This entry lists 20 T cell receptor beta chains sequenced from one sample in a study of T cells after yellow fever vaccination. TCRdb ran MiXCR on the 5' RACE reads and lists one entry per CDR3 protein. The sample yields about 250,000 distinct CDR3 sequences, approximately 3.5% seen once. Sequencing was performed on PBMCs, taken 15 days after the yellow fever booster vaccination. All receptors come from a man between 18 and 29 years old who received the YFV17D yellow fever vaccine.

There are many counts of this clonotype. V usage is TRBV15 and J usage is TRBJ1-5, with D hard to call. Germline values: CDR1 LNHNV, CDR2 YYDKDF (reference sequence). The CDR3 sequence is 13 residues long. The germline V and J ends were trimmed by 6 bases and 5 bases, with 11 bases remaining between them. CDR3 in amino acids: CATSSRDYQPQHF. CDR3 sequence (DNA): TGTGCCACCAGTTCGCGGGATTATCAGCCCCAGCATTTT.

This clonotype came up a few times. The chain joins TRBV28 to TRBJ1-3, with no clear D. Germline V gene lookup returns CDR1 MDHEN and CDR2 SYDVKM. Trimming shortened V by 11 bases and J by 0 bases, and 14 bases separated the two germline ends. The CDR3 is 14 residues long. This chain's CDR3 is CAGSWSLSGNTIYF. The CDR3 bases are TGTGCCGGGTCGTGGTCCCTCTCTGGAAACACCATATATTTT.

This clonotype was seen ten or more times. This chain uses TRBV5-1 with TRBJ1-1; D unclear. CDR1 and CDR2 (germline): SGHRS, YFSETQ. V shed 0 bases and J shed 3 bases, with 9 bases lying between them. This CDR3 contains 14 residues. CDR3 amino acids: CASSLATGYTEAFF. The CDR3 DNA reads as TGCGCCAGCAGCTTGGCTACGGGGTACACTGAAGCTTTCTTT.

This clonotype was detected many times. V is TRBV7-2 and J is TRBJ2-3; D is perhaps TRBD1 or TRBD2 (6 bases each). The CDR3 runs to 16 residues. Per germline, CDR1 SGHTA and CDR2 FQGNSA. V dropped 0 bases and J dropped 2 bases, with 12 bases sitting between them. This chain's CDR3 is CASSLATGAYTDTQYF. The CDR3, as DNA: TGTGCCAGCAGCTTAGCCACGGGGGCTTACACAGATACGCAGTATTTT.

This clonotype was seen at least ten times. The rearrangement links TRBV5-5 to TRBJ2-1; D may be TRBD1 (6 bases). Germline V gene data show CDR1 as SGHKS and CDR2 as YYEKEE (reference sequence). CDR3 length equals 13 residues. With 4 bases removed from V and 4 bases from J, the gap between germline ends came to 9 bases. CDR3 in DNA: TGTGCCAGCAGCGAACAGGGTTACAATGAGCAGTTCTTC. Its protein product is CASSEQGYNEQFF.

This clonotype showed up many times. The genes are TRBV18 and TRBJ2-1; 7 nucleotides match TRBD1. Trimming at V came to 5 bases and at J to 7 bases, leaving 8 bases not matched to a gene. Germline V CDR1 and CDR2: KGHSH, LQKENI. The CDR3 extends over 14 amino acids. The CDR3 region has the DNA TGTGCCAGCTCAGCTTGGGACAGTACAAATGAGCAGTTCTTC. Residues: CASSAWDSTNEQFF.

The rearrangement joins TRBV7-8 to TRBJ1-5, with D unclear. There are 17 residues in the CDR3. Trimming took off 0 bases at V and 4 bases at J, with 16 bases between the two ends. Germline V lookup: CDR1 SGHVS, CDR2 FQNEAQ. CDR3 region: CASSLAPRGSKNQPQHF. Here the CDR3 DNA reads TGTGCCAGCAGCTTAGCCCCGCGTGGTTCCAAGAATCAGCCCCAGCATTTT.

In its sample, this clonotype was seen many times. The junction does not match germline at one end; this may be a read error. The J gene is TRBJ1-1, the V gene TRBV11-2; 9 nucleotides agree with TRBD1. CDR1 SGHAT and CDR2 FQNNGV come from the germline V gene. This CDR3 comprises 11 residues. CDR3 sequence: CASSRDRDKLF. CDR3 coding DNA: TGTGCCAGCAGCCGGGACAGGGATAAACTCTTT. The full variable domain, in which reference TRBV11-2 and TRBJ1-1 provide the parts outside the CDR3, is EAGVAQSPRYKIIEKRQSVAFWCNPISGHATLYWYQQILGQGPKLLIQFQNNGVVDDSQLPKDRFSAERLKGVDSTLKIQPAKLEDSAVYLCASSRDRDKLFGQGTRLTVV.

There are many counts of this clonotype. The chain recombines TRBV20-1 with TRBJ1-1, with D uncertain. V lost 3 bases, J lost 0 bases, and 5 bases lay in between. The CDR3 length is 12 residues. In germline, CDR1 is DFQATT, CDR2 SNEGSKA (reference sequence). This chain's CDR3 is CSASRMNTEAFF. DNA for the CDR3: TGCAGTGCTAGCCGGATGAACACTGAAGCTTTCTTT.

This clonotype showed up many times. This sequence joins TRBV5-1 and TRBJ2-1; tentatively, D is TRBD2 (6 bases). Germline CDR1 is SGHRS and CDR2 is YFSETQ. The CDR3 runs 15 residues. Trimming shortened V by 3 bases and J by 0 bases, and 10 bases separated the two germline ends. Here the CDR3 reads CASSSGLSSYNEQFF. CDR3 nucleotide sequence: TGCGCCAGCAGCTCGGGACTGAGCTCCTACAATGAGCAGTTCTTC.

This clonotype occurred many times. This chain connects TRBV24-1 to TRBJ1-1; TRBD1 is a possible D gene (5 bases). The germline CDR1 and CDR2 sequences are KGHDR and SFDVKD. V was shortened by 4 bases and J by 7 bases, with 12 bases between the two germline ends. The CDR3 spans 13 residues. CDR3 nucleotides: TGTGCCACCAGTGACACAGGACCGGTTGAAGCTTTCTTT. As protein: CATSDTGPVEAFF.

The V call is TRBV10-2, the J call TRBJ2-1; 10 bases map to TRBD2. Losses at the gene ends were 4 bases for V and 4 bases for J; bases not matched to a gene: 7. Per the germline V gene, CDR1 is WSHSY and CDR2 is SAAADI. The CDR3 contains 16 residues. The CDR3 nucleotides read TGCGCCAGCAGTGTTTGGCTAGCGGGGGAATACAATGAGCAGTTCTTC. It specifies CASSVWLAGEYNEQFF.

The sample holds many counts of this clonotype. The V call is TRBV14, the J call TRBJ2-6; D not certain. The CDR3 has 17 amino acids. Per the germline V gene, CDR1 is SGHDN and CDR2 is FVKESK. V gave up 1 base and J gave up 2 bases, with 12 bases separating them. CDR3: CASSQGYPAPGANVLTF. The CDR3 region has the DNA TGTGCCAGCAGCCAAGGATATCCGGCGCCTGGGGCCAACGTCCTGACTTTC.

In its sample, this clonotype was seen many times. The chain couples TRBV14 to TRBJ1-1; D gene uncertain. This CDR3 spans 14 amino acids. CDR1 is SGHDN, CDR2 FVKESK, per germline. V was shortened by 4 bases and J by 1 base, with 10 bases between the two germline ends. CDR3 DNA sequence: TGTGCCAGCAGCCCCCGCGGAGCGAACACTGAAGCTTTCTTT. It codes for CASSPRGANTEAFF.

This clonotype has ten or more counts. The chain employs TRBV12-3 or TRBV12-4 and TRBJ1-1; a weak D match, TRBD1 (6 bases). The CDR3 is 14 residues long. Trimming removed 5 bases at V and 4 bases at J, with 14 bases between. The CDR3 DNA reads TGTGCCAGCAGTCCAGGGGTGAGTGTCACTGAAGCTTTCTTT. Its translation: CASSPGVSVTEAFF.

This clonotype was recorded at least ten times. CDR3 bases: TGTGCCAGCAGTCCCCCGAGCAGGCAAGAGACCCAGTACTTC. Translation gives CASSPPSRQETQYF. The chain employs TRBV12-3 or TRBV12-4 and TRBJ2-5; D call uncertain. This CDR3 region has 14 residues. Trimming removed 5 bases at V and 2 bases at J, with 12 bases between.

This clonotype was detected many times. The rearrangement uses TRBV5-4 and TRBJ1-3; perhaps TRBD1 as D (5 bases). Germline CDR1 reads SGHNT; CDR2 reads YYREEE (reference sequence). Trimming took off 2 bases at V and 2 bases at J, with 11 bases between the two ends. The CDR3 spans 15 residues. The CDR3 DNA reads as TGTGCCAGCAGCTTCGAAAGACAGACTGGAAACACCATATATTTT. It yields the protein CASSFERQTGNTIYF. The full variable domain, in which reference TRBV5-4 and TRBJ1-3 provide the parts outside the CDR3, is ETGVTQSPTHLIKTRGQQVTLRCSSQSGHNTVSWYQQALGQGPQFIFQYYREEENGRGNFPPRFSGLQFPNYSSELNVNALELDDSALYLCASSFERQTGNTIYFGEGSWLTVV.

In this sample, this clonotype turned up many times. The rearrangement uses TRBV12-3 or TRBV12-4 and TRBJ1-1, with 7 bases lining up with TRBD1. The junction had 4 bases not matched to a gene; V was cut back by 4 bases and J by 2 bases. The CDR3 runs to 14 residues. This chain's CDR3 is CASSSGTDNTEAFF. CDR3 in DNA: TGTGCCAGCAGTTCCGGGACAGACAACACTGAAGCTTTCTTT.

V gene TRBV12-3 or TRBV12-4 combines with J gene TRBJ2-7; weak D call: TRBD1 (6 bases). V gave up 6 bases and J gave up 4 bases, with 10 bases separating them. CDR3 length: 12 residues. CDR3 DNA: TGTGCCAGCAGGGGCAGGGGTTACGAGCAGTACTTC. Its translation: CASRGRGYEQYF.

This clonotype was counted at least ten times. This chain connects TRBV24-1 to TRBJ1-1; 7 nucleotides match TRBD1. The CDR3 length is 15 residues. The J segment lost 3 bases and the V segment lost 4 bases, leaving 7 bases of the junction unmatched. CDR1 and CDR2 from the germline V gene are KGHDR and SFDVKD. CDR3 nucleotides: TGTGCCACCAGTGAGGGGGACAGATACGACACTGAAGCTTTCTTT. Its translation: CATSEGDRYDTEAFF.